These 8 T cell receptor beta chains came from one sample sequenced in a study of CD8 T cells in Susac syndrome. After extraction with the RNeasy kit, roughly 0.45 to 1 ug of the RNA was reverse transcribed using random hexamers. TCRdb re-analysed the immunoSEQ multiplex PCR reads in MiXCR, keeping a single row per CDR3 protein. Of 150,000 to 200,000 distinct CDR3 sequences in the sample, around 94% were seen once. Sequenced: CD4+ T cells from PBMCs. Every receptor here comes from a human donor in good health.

In DNA, the CDR3 is TGCGCCAGCAGCCAGGCCCGGGGGGGCCAGACCGATACGCAGTATTTT. It translates to CASSQARGGQTDTQYF. The chain carries TRBV4-3 and TRBJ2-3, with 8 nucleotides matching TRBD2. Germline CDR1 and CDR2: LGHNA and YSLEER. The CDR3 totals 16 residues. Germline trimming cut 3 bases from V and 6 bases from J; bases unmatched to any gene: 11.

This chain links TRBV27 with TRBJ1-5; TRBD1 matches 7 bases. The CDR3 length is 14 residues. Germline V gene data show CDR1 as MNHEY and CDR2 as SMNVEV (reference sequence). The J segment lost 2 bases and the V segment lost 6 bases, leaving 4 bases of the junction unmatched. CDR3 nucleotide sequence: TGTGCCAGCAGCCAGGACAGGCGCAATCAGCCCCAGCATTTT. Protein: CASSQDRRNQPQHF.

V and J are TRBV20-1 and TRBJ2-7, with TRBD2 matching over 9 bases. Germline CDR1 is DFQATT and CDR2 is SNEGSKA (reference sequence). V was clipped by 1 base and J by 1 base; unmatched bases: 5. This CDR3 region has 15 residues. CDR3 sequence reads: CSARVASGVSYEQYF. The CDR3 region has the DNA TGCAGTGCTAGAGTCGCTAGCGGGGTTTCCTACGAGCAGTACTTC.

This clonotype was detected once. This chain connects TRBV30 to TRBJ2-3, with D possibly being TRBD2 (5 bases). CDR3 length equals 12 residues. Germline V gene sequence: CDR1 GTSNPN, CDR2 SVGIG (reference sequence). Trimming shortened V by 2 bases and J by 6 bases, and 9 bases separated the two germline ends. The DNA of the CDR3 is TGTGCCTGGAGTCGGGGAATGGATACGCAGTATTTT. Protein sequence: CAWSRGMDTQYF.

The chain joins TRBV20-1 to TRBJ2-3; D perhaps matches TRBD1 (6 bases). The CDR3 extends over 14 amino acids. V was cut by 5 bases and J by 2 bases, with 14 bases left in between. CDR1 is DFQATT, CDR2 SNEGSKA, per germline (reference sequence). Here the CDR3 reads CSASPTGPTDTQYF. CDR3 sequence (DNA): TGCAGTGCTTCTCCAACAGGGCCCACAGATACGCAGTATTTT.

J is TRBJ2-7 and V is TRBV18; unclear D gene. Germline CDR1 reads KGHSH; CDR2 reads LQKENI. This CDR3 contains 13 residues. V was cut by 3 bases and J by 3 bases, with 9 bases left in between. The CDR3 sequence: CASSPNTLYEQYF. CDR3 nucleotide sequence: TGTGCCAGCTCACCGAACACCCTCTACGAGCAGTACTTC. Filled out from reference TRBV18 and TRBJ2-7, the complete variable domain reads NAGVMQNPRHLVRRRGQEARLRCSPMKGHSHVYWYRQLPEEGLKFMVYLQKENIIDESGMPKERFSAEFPKEGPSILRIQQVVRGDSAAYFCASSPNTLYEQYFGPGTRLTVT.

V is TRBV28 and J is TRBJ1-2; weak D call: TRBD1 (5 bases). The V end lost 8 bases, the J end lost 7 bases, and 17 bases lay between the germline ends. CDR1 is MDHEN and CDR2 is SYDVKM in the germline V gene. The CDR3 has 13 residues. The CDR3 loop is CASRWGGLGGYTF. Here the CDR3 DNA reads TGTGCCAGCCGCTGGGGCGGCCTGGGTGGCTACACCTTC.

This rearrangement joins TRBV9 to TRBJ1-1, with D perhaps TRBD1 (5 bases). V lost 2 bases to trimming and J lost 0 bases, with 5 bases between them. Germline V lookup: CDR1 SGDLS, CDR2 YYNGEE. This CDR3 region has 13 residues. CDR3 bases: TGTGCCAGCAGCGTGACAGTGAACACTGAAGCTTTCTTT. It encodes CASSVTVNTEAFF.